The 12 T cell receptor beta chains below come from one sample, sequenced in a study of blood T cell repertoires in COVID-19. Repertoires were generated with immunoSEQ multiplex PCR, while TCRdb's copy carries only in-frame clones and drops some. The sample records almost 85,000 clones, around 88% being singletons. Sequencing was done on a sample of PBMCs or T cells enriched from blood (not recorded which). All receptors derive from a woman between 45 and 60 years old with acute COVID-19.

V is TRBV7-9 and J is TRBJ2-3; 9 nucleotides align to TRBD2. Germline values: CDR1 SEHNR, CDR2 FQNEAQ (reference sequence). The CDR3 runs to 16 residues. J gave up 7 bases and V 4 bases, and 12 bases lay outside the gene matches. In DNA, the CDR3 is TGTGCCAGCAGCTCCCGGGGTAGCGGGAGCTCAAATACGCAGTATTTT. Its translation: CASSSRGSGSSNTQYF. Full variable domain (remainder filled in from reference TRBV7-9 and TRBJ2-3): DTGVSQNPRHKITKRGQNVTFRCDPISEHNRLYWYRQTLGQGPEFLTYFQNEAQLEKSRLLSDRFSAERPKGSFSTLEIQRTEQGDSAMYLCASSSRGSGSSNTQYFGPGTRLTVL.

The chain employs TRBV19 and TRBJ2-7, with a possible D match to TRBD1 (6 bases). Germline V gene lookup returns CDR1 LNHDA and CDR2 SQIVND (reference sequence). The CDR3 consists of 17 residues. Trimming removed 1 base at V and 6 bases at J, with 22 bases between. CDR3 DNA: TGTGCCAGTAGTATAGGGGCAGGGGCCCACATAAGAGGCGAGCAGTACTTC. This codes for CASSIGAGAHIRGEQYF.

V is TRBV20-1 and J is TRBJ2-3, with TRBD2 as a possible D gene (5 bases). The CDR3 consists of 11 residues. Germline CDR1 is DFQATT and CDR2 is SNEGSKA (reference sequence). V was cut by 8 bases and J by 3 bases, with 9 bases left in between. The CDR3 here is CSHGLTDTQYF. CDR3 in DNA: TGCAGTCATGGACTTACAGATACGCAGTATTTT.

The V call is TRBV11-2, the J call TRBJ1-2; tentatively, D is TRBD1 (6 bases). Trimming removed 11 bases from V and 10 bases from J, with 20 bases in between. The germline gives CDR1 SGHAT, CDR2 FQNNGV. The CDR3 sequence is 12 residues long. Written as DNA, the CDR3 is TGTGCCGGAAACGGGGGGCGTTTTGCCTACACCTTC. Its protein product is CAGNGGRFAYTF. The variable domain in full, with the rest retrieved from reference TRBV11-2 and TRBJ1-2, is EAGVAQSPRYKIIEKRQSVAFWCNPISGHATLYWYQQILGQGPKLLIQFQNNGVVDDSQLPKDRFSAERLKGVDSTLKIQPAKLEDSAVYLCAGNGGRFAYTFGSGTRLTVV.

V gene TRBV7-6 combines with J gene TRBJ1-5; the match to TRBD1 covers 7 bases. Germline V gives CDR1 SGHVS, CDR2 FNYEAQ. The CDR3 covers 19 residues. V trimming: 5 bases; J trimming: 0 bases; junction bases outside the gene matches: 16. The CDR3 is CASSAAPGQRIYSNQPQHF. CDR3 nucleotides: TGTGCCAGCAGCGCCGCACCGGGACAGAGGATATATAGCAATCAGCCCCAGCATTTT.

V is TRBV12-3 or TRBV12-4 and J is TRBJ2-1; unclear D gene. The CDR3 length is 10 residues. V dropped 5 bases and J dropped 6 bases, with 2 bases sitting between them. The CDR3 bases are TGTGCCAGCAGTCTCAATGAGCAGTTCTTC. Translated, it gives CASSLNEQFF.

The gene calls are TRBV5-1 and TRBJ1-1; TRBD1 aligns across 8 bases. This CDR3 spans 14 amino acids. V trimming: 8 bases; J trimming: 1 base; junction bases outside the gene matches: 7. In germline, CDR1 is SGHRS, CDR2 YFSETQ. In DNA, the CDR3 is TGCGCCAGTTCGCCGGGACAGGAGAACACTGAAGCTTTCTTT. This encodes CASSPGQENTEAFF.

Here the CDR3 reads CASSQRRLASYEQYF. CDR3 bases: TGTGCCAGCAGCCAACGCCGACTAGCCTCCTACGAGCAGTACTTC. V is TRBV3-1 (or the pseudogene TRBV3-2) and J is TRBJ2-7, with 7 bases that match TRBD2. CDR3 length: 15 amino acids. J gave up 0 bases and V 2 bases, and 4 bases lay outside the gene matches. The germline CDR1 and CDR2 sequences are LGHDT and YNNKEL (reference sequence).

The rearrangement links TRBV7-3 to TRBJ2-1; the match to TRBD1 covers 7 bases. Germline V gene lookup returns CDR1 SGHTA and CDR2 FQGTGA. This CDR3 has 15 amino acids. Trimming took 3 bases from V and 10 from J; bases not matched to a gene: 12. CDR3 DNA sequence: TGTGCCAGCAGCTTCCCCGGGACAGCGGTTAACGAGCAGTTCTTC. Its protein product is CASSFPGTAVNEQFF.

The chain has TRBV19 and TRBJ2-7, with 7 bases fitting TRBD1. With 5 bases clipped from V and 2 bases from J, the junction kept 3 bases outside the gene matches. Germline assignment: CDR1 LNHDA and CDR2 SQIVND (reference sequence). CDR3 size: 13 residues. CDR3 sequence: CASSATGTYEQYF. CDR3 sequence (DNA): TGTGCCAGTAGTGCGACAGGGACCTACGAGCAGTACTTC.

The chain combines TRBV7-9 with TRBJ2-1; D perhaps matches TRBD2 (5 bases). This CDR3 comprises 14 residues. Germline V CDR1 and CDR2: SEHNR, FQNEAQ (reference sequence). Deletions cut 10 bases from V and 3 bases from J, with 16 bases between. CDR3 sequence (DNA): TGTGCCACAACAGCGGTCCTCGACTACAATGAGCAGTTCTTC. This encodes CATTAVLDYNEQFF.

This sequence joins TRBV7-2 and TRBJ2-1; D is ambiguous. V lost 0 bases, J lost 7 bases, and 7 bases lay in between. The CDR3 contains 13 residues. Germline-derived CDR1 and CDR2 are SGHTA and FQGNSA. The CDR3 DNA sequence: TGTGCCAGCAGCTTAGCGGTCGAGAATGAGCAGTTCTTC. It specifies CASSLAVENEQFF.